The rows below give T cell receptor beta chains drawn from one sample of a study of spatial heterogeneity in lung cancer. TCRdb re-called the 5' RACE reads through MiXCR, storing one row per CDR3 protein. This table has approximately 6,700 distinct CDR3 sequences, 1% to 1.5% appearing once. The source was lung tumor tissue, collected at surgery. Receptor source: a male donor with early-stage non-small cell lung cancer. Each CDR3 is given with its conserved first and last residue. D genes are given only for firm matches.

D | J | V | CDR3
NA | TRBJ2-7 | TRBV5-4 | CASSFPGAGEQYF
TRBD2 | TRBJ2-1 | TRBV18 | CASSPLSGKGYNEQFF
NA | TRBJ1-1 | TRBV7-9 | CASSFGVGGMNTEAFF
NA | TRBJ1-2 | TRBV20-1 | CSARGATVYGYTF
NA | TRBJ1-5 | TRBV14 | CASSPGSNQPQHF
TRBD2 | TRBJ2-7 | TRBV2 | CASSEGLAGSMYEQYF
NA | TRBJ1-5 | TRBV6-6 | CASSYAHNQPQHF
TRBD2 | TRBJ2-7 | TRBV2 | CASSEEGGRPQDEQYF
NA | TRBJ2-1 | TRBV12-5 | CASGLGGFSYNEQFF
NA | TRBJ2-3 | TRBV5-1 | CASSLLTDTQYF
TRBD2 | TRBJ2-2 | TRBV20-1 | CSASLGLANTGELFF
NA | TRBJ2-1 | TRBV29-1 | CSVEGRVSYNEQFF
NA | TRBJ1-2 | TRBV4-1 | CASSQATGLGYTF
NA | TRBJ1-2 | TRBV3-1 | CASSHARTEANYGYTF
NA | TRBJ2-5 | TRBV30 | CAWKMAGTETQYF
TRBD2 | TRBJ2-7 | TRBV5-1 | CASSPGGGSSYEQYF
TRBD1 | TRBJ1-1 | TRBV2 | CASSWTGAEAFF
TRBD1 | TRBJ1-1 | TRBV19 | CASSIAGGTSEAFF
NA | TRBJ2-1 | TRBV2 | CASSGQAGEEQFF
NA | TRBJ2-7 | TRBV29-1 | CSALGETRGSYEQYF
NA | TRBJ1-5 | TRBV28 | CASSLDGDDQPQHF
NA | TRBJ1-6 | TRBV6-1 | CASSVGAAATLHF
TRBD1 | TRBJ2-1 | TRBV10-3 | CAISEGGTGRSNEQFF
NA | TRBJ2-5 | TRBV3-1 | CASSQGSRSETQYF
NA | TRBJ1-2 | TRBV5-1 | CASSLGENGYTF
NA | TRBJ2-7 | TRBV6-1 | CAGRSWPYEQYF
NA | TRBJ2-7 | TRBV29-1 | CSARVLDEQYF
NA | TRBJ2-3 | TRBV7-9 | CASSLGGSRDTQYF
TRBD1 | TRBJ1-5 | TRBV20-1 | CSAGQGNDGNQPQHF
NA | TRBJ2-1 | TRBV5-1 | CASSSQSGSVNEQFF
NA | TRBJ2-1 | TRBV7-3 | CASSLTKSGEQFF
NA | TRBJ2-7 | TRBV7-9 | CASSLGQTPYEQYF
NA | TRBJ1-2 | TRBV5-6 | CASSWGADGYTF
TRBD2 | TRBJ2-5 | TRBV29-1 | CSVGTSGGPGDF
NA | TRBJ2-3 | TRBV25-1 | CASSGLAGTQYF
TRBD2 | TRBJ2-3 | TRBV19 | CASSTGGGMQYF
NA | TRBJ2-2 | TRBV7-3 | CASSSPLSGELFF
NA | TRBJ2-2 | TRBV3-1 | CASSLRAGGELFF
NA | TRBJ2-5 | TRBV5-1 | CASSFLAYQETQYF
NA | TRBJ2-3 | TRBV7-3 | CASSLRDFATDTQYF
NA | TRBJ2-1 | TRBV29-1 | CSPRLVGHNEQFF